Listed here are 3 T cell receptor beta chains from one sample, sequenced in a study of blood T cell repertoires in COVID-19. Only in-frame clones appear in the TCRdb table, and some are missing; sequencing was by immunoSEQ multiplex PCR. Here the sample spans about 130,000 clones, 81% being singletons. Material for sequencing was peripheral blood. These receptors were obtained from a young man with COVID-19, enrolled during active disease.

The V call is TRBV19, the J call TRBJ2-3; weak D call: TRBD1 (5 bases). V dropped 6 bases and J dropped 2 bases, with 18 bases sitting between them. The CDR3 runs to 16 residues. Germline-derived CDR1 and CDR2 are LNHDA and SQIVND (reference sequence). The CDR3 DNA reads TGTGCCAGTAGCCTTTACCAGACAGCCAACACAGATACGCAGTATTTT. Its protein is CASSLYQTANTDTQYF.

The chain is built from TRBV27 and TRBJ1-2; tentatively, D is TRBD1 (6 bases). The CDR3 runs 14 residues. CDR1 is MNHEY and CDR2 is SMNVEV in the germline V gene (reference sequence). Trimming removed 4 bases at V and 7 bases at J, with 16 bases between. The CDR3 DNA is TGTGCCAGCAGTTCGTCTGGGGGGGCTGGTGGCTACACCTTC. This encodes CASSSSGGAGGYTF.

V and J are TRBV6-5 and TRBJ1-1, with D perhaps TRBD1 (5 bases). Deletions cut 2 bases from V and 0 bases from J, with 13 bases between. From germline, CDR1 is MNHEY and CDR2 SVGAGI. This CDR3 is built from 16 residues. In DNA form, the CDR3 reads TGTGCCAGCAGTTACGGGGCAGGCCCCATGAACACTGAAGCTTTCTTT. Its protein is CASSYGAGPMNTEAFF.